This T cell receptor (beta chain) was documented in a study of neoadjuvant anti-PD-1 for oral cavity cancer. Study-wide background: Patients without progression got a fourth dose around day 43.

Broader study findings: TCR analyses covered only a few patients per response group.

Indicated time point: after neoadjuvant nivolumab, at surgical resection. Only in-frame clones appear in the TCRdb table, and some are missing; sequencing was by immunoSEQ multiplex PCR. The table includes around 68,000 clones, roughly 90% detected once. This clone was counted once. The target antigen is unknown. V was clipped by 5 bases and J by 0 bases, with 10 bases between them. The length of the CDR3 is 14 residues. Germline CDR1 LNHDA, CDR2 SQIVND (reference sequence). Sequences were derived from PBMCs, sampled after nivolumab (anti-PD-1) treatment. This sequence joins TRBV19 and TRBJ1-1, with unresolved D. The clonotype was recovered from a person between 40 and 79 years old with oral cavity squamous cell carcinoma. The CDR3 DNA sequence: TGTGCCAGTAGTGAACACTATTTGAACACTGAAGCTTTCTTT. Protein: CASSEHYLNTEAFF.